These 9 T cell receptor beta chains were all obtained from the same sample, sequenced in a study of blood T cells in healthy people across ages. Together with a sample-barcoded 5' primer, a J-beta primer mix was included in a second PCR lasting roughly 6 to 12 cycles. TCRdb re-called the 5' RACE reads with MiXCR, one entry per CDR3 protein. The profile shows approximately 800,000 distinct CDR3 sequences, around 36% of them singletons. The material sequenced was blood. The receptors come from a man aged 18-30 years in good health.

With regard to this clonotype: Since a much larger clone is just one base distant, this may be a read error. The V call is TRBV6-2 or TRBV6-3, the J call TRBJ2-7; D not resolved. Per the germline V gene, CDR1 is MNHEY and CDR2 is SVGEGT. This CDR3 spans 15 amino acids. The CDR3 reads CASSPDPTSSYKQYF. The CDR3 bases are TGTGCCAGCAGTCCGGACCCCACGAGCTCCTACAAGCAGTACTTC.

CDR3 in amino acids: CSASGAWDSKNEKLFF. CDR3 in DNA: TGCAGTGCTAGCGGAGCGTGGGACAGTAAAAATGAAAAACTGTTTTTT. This chain connects TRBV20-1 to TRBJ1-4; 7 bases align to TRBD1. V was clipped by 3 bases and J by 5 bases; unmatched bases: 12. The germline V gene has CDR1 DFQATT and CDR2 SNEGSKA (reference sequence). This CDR3 is 16 amino acids long.

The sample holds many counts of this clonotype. CDR3 sequence: CASSQARGGTDTQYF. Written as DNA, the CDR3 is TGCGCCAGCAGCCAAGCCCGGGGGGGCACAGATACGCAGTATTTT. J is TRBJ2-3 and V is TRBV4-3; 7 bases line up with TRBD2. The CDR3 extends over 15 amino acids. Germline assignment: CDR1 LGHNA and CDR2 YSLEER. V was pared by 1 base and J by 1 base, with 2 bases of the junction left unmatched.

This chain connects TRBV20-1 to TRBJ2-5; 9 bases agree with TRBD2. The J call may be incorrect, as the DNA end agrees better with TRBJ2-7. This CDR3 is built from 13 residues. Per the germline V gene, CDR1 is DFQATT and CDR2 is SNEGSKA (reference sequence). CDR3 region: CSAREGLAHEQYF. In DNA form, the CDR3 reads TGCAGTGCTAGAGAGGGACTAGCCCACGAGCAGTACTTC.

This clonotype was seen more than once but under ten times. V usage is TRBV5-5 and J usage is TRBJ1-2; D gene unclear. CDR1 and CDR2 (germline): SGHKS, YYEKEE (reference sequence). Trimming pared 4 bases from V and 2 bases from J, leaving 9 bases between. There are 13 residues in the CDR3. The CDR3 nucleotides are TGTGCCAGCAGCATAGGGCGGAACTATGGCTACACCTTC. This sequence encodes CASSIGRNYGYTF. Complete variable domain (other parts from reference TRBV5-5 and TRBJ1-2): DAGVTQSPTHLIKTRGQQVTLRCSPISGHKSVSWYQQVLGQGPQFIFQYYEKEERGRGNFPDRFSARQFPNYSSELNVNALLLGDSALYLCASSIGRNYGYTFGSGTRLTVV.

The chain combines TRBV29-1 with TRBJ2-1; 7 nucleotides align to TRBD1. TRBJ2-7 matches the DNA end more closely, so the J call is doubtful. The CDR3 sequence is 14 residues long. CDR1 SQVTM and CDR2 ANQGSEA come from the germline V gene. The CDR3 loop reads CSVDPTGLYNEQYF. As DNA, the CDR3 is TGCAGCGTTGATCCGACAGGGCTCTACAATGAGCAGTACTTC.

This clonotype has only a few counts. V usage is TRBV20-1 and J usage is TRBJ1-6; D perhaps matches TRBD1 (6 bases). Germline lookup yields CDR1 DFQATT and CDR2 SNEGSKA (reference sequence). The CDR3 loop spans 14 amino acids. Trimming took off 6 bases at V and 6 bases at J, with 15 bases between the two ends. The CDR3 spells CSALRGGTNSPLHF. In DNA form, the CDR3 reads TGCAGTGCCCTGAGGGGGGGTACTAATTCACCCCTCCACTTT.

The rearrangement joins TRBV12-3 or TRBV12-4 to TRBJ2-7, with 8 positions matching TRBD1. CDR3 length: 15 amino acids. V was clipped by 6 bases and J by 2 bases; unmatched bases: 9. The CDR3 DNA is TGTGCCAGCAGAAGAACAGGGGGTCCCCCCTACGAGCAGTACTTC. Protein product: CASRRTGGPPYEQYF.

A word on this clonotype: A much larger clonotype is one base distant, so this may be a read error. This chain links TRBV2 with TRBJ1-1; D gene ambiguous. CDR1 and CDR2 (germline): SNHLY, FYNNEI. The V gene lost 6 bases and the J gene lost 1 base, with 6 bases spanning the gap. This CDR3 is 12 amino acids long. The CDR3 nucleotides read TGTGCCAGCAGAGTAGGGAACACTGAAGCTTTCTTT. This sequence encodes CASRVGNTEAFF.